A single sample is the source of the 25 T cell receptor beta chains below, sequenced in a study of beta chain features in type 1 diabetes. Sequenced material consisted of expressed TCRB transcripts (all of the isolated RNA was reverse transcribed). Assay used: immunoSEQ multiplex PCR; TCRdb lists only in-frame clones, some missing. Of a few hundred thousand clones listed, roughly 17% are singletons. Antigens of these TCRs are unknown. Findings and caveats of the study: Significant though moderate, a shortening of TCRB CDR3s appeared in all four CD4+ subsets of Type 1 diabetes patients.

Sample: naive CD4+ T cells from blood. These receptors originate from a young man with type 1 diabetes.

The V gene is TRBV18, the J gene TRBJ2-5, with D perhaps assigned TRBD1 or TRBD2 (6 bases each). This CDR3 is built from 14 residues. Trimming took 3 bases from V and 2 from J, leaving 10 bases between them. Germline CDR1 and CDR2: KGHSH and LQKENI. The CDR3: CASSPAGTQETQYF. The CDR3 DNA reads as TGTGCCAGCTCACCGGCGGGGACACAAGAGACCCAGTACTTC.

The chain is built from TRBV7-8 and TRBJ2-5; 11 nucleotides align to TRBD2. The ends lost 5 bases at V and 3 bases at J; junction bases unmatched: 8. The V gene's germline CDR1 is SGHVS and CDR2 FQNEAQ. The CDR3 spans 16 residues. The CDR3 sequence is CASSQTLGLAEETQYF. CDR3 in DNA: TGTGCCAGCAGCCAAACCTTGGGACTAGCGGAAGAGACCCAGTACTTC.

The chain couples TRBV5-1 to TRBJ2-1, with a tentative D call TRBD1 (5 bases). CDR1 SGHRS and CDR2 YFSETQ come from the germline V gene. There are 14 residues in the CDR3. V gave up 4 bases and J gave up 3 bases, with 11 bases separating them. CDR3 loop: CASSKDRNYNEQFF. CDR3 in DNA: TGCGCCAGCAGCAAAGACAGAAACTACAATGAGCAGTTCTTC. The full variable domain, completed using reference TRBV5-1 and TRBJ2-1, is KAGVTQTPRYLIKTRGQQVTLSCSPISGHRSVSWYQQTPGQGLQFLFEYFSETQRNKGNFPGRFSGRQFSNSRSEMNVSTLELGDSALYLCASSKDRNYNEQFFGPGTRLTVL.

The V and J genes are TRBV7-9 and TRBJ2-2, with 8 nucleotides matching TRBD1. With V trimmed by 5 bases and J by 3 bases, 2 bases remained unmatched. Germline V CDR1 and CDR2: SEHNR, FQNEAQ (reference sequence). This CDR3 is 14 amino acids long. CDR3 residues: CASSQTGDTGELFF. The DNA of the CDR3 is TGTGCCAGCAGCCAGACAGGGGACACCGGGGAGCTGTTTTTT.

The CDR3 region has the DNA TGTGCCAGCAGCGTCGGAGGGAACAGGGGAAGCACAGATACGCAGTATTTT. Residues: CASSVGGNRGSTDTQYF. The gene calls are TRBV9 and TRBJ2-3; weak D call: TRBD1 (7 bases). The V gene's germline CDR1 is SGDLS and CDR2 YYNGEE. The CDR3 length is 17 residues. V was shortened by 2 bases and J by 0 bases, with 16 bases between the two germline ends. The whole variable domain, filled in from reference TRBV9 and TRBJ2-3, reads DSGVTQTPKHLITATGQRVTLRCSPRSGDLSVYWYQQSLDQGLQFLIQYYNGEERAKGNILERFSAQQFPDLHSELNLSSLELGDSALYFCASSVGGNRGSTDTQYFGPGTRLTVL.

The J gene is TRBJ1-4, the V gene TRBV7-9, with D hard to call. Germline V CDR1 and CDR2: SEHNR, FQNEAQ (reference sequence). CDR3 size: 12 residues. The germline V and J ends were trimmed by 5 bases and 8 bases, with 9 bases remaining between them. The CDR3 protein is CASSHEGEKLFF. The CDR3 DNA follows: TGTGCCAGCAGCCACGAAGGCGAAAAACTGTTTTTT.

This chain uses TRBV7-2 with TRBJ2-7, with TRBD2 matching 8 bases. V was clipped by 5 bases and J by 7 bases; unmatched bases: 16. This CDR3 region has 16 residues. Germline V gene data show CDR1 as SGHTA and CDR2 as FQGNSA. The CDR3 DNA sequence: TGTGCCAGCAGCACAATGTCACGGCTAGCGGGTCAGGAGCAGTACTTC. This sequence encodes CASSTMSRLAGQEQYF.

In its sample, this clone was seen a few times. This chain uses TRBV29-1 with TRBJ2-2; D gene uncertain. The germline CDR1 and CDR2 sequences are SQVTM and ANQGSEA. The CDR3 extends over 13 amino acids. The V end was cut by 6 bases, the J end by 1 base, with 9 bases between. The CDR3 reads CSVRTVNTGELFF. The CDR3 DNA reads as TGCAGCGTCCGGACGGTGAACACCGGGGAGCTGTTTTTT.

The V call is TRBV9, the J call TRBJ2-7, with 7 bases identical to TRBD1. Germline values: CDR1 SGDLS, CDR2 YYNGEE. J was trimmed by 5 bases and V by 0 bases; bases with no gene match: 8. This CDR3 comprises 15 residues. CDR3 region: CASSVAPQTGNEQYF. CDR3 nucleotides: TGTGCCAGCAGCGTAGCCCCACAGACAGGGAACGAGCAGTACTTC.

V and J are TRBV4-2 and TRBJ1-1; D gene ambiguous. Germline CDR1 is LGHNA and CDR2 is YNFKEQ. This CDR3 is built from 15 residues. The germline V and J ends were trimmed by 1 base and 1 base, with 10 bases remaining between them. The CDR3 spells CASSQVGGSNTEAFF. The CDR3 DNA follows: TGTGCCAGCAGCCAAGTGGGCGGATCGAACACTGAAGCTTTCTTT.

The chain recombines TRBV7-8 with TRBJ2-1; the D gene is possibly TRBD1 (7 bases). Germline assignment: CDR1 SGHVS and CDR2 FQNEAQ. The CDR3 totals 15 residues. Trimming took 4 bases from V and 4 from J, leaving 14 bases between them. Here the CDR3 reads CASSSDRTNYNEQFF. CDR3 bases: TGTGCCAGCAGCTCGGACAGGACTAATTACAATGAGCAGTTCTTC.

The chain has TRBV29-1 and TRBJ2-1, with 7 bases that match TRBD1. Looked up from germline, CDR1 is SQVTM and CDR2 is ANQGSEA. Germline trimming cut 6 bases from V and 8 bases from J; bases unmatched to any gene: 4. The CDR3 consists of 11 residues. The CDR3 DNA reads as TGCAGCGTCGACAGGGTCGATGAGCAGTTCTTC. Protein sequence: CSVDRVDEQFF.

This clone was found a few times. This specimen includes other DNA sequences encoding the same CDR3. V is TRBV2 and J is TRBJ2-5; 7 bases are a match to TRBD1. The CDR3 loop spans 13 amino acids. Germline V gene data show CDR1 as SNHLY and CDR2 as FYNNEI. Trimming cost V 4 bases and J 2 bases; bases outside gene matches: 1. The CDR3, as DNA: TGTGCCAGCAGTGGGGACAGTCAAGAGACCCAGTACTTC. Translating it yields CASSGDSQETQYF.

V gene TRBV29-1 combines with J gene TRBJ1-1, with D uncertain. Germline V gene lookup returns CDR1 SQVTM and CDR2 ANQGSEA. CDR3 size: 14 residues. Trimming shortened V by 2 bases and J by 3 bases, and 13 bases separated the two germline ends. CDR3 protein: CSVEKGPSDTEAFF. Here the CDR3 DNA reads TGCAGCGTTGAAAAGGGCCCCTCGGACACTGAAGCTTTCTTT. Based on the CDR3 plus reference TRBV29-1 and TRBJ1-1, the full variable domain is SAVISQKPSRDICQRGTSLTIQCQVDSQVTMMFWYRQQPGQSLTLIATANQGSEATYESGFVIDKFPISRPNLTFSTLTVSNMSPEDSSIYLCSVEKGPSDTEAFFGQGTRLTVV.

This clone has only a few counts. The chain carries TRBV7-2 and TRBJ2-5, with TRBD1 as a possible D gene (5 bases). Germline V gene sequence: CDR1 SGHTA, CDR2 FQGNSA. Trimming took 5 bases from V and 9 from J, leaving 13 bases between them. This CDR3 has 12 residues. CDR3 amino acids: CASSLVGVSQYF. In nucleotides, the CDR3 is TGTGCCAGCAGCCTAGTAGGGGTCTCCCAGTACTTC.

This sequence joins TRBV19 and TRBJ2-7, with 11 positions matching TRBD2. The V segment lost 2 bases and the J segment 5 bases; nucleotides outside the gene matches: 5. This CDR3 is built from 15 residues. The germline V gene has CDR1 LNHDA and CDR2 SQIVND (reference sequence). The CDR3 loop reads CASSIITSGSHEQYF. In DNA form, the CDR3 reads TGTGCCAGTAGTATAATAACTAGCGGGAGCCACGAGCAGTACTTC.

This chain's CDR3 is CASSEGAHRAPPYEQYF. The CDR3 DNA is TGTGCCAGCAGTGAGGGGGCCCACAGGGCACCCCCCTACGAGCAGTACTTC. V and J are TRBV6-1 and TRBJ2-7; maybe TRBD1 (6 bases). Germline loops: CDR1 MNHNS, CDR2 SASEGT. The V and J ends lost 3 bases and 2 bases respectively, with 20 bases between them. The CDR3 runs 17 residues.

The sample holds a few counts of this clone. The chain uses TRBV7-9 and TRBJ2-2; no reliable D call. Germline loops: CDR1 SEHNR, CDR2 FQNEAQ (reference sequence). Trimming pared 4 bases from V and 1 base from J, leaving 4 bases between. This CDR3 has 13 residues. DNA for the CDR3: TGTGCCAGCAGCTCGGTGAACACCGGGGAGCTGTTTTTT. Translation gives CASSSVNTGELFF.

The chain carries TRBV29-1 and TRBJ1-1, with TRBD1 as a possible D gene (6 bases). CDR1 and CDR2 from the germline V gene are SQVTM and ANQGSEA. Trimming cost V 6 bases and J 3 bases, with 11 bases left between them. The CDR3 covers 12 residues. CDR3: CSVRGGDTEAFF. The CDR3 nucleotides are TGCAGCGTCCGAGGGGGGGACACTGAAGCTTTCTTT.

The V call is TRBV9, the J call TRBJ2-1; D call uncertain. The CDR3 has 13 residues. Germline V gives CDR1 SGDLS, CDR2 YYNGEE. Trimming left V 0 bases short and J 6 bases short, with 7 bases between. The CDR3 loop reads CASSVGQFNEQFF. CDR3 sequence (DNA): TGTGCCAGCAGCGTAGGGCAGTTCAATGAGCAGTTCTTC.

The chain links TRBV7-9 to TRBJ1-5, with TRBD1 identical over 10 bases. V lost 5 bases to trimming and J lost 6 bases; unmatched junction nucleotides: 4. The CDR3 contains 14 residues. Germline values: CDR1 SEHNR, CDR2 FQNEAQ (reference sequence). The CDR3 spells CASSLWDRGQPQHF. CDR3 bases: TGTGCCAGCAGCCTGTGGGACAGGGGTCAGCCCCAGCATTTT. The whole variable domain, remainder taken from reference TRBV7-9 and TRBJ1-5, is DTGVSQNPRHKITKRGQNVTFRCDPISEHNRLYWYRQTLGQGPEFLTYFQNEAQLEKSRLLSDRFSAERPKGSFSTLEIQRTEQGDSAMYLCASSLWDRGQPQHFGDGTRLSIL.

The chain carries TRBV9 and TRBJ1-5; 7 nucleotides agree with TRBD1. Trimming at V came to 4 bases and at J to 6 bases, leaving 7 bases not matched to a gene. The germline CDR1 and CDR2 sequences are SGDLS and YYNGEE. The CDR3 is made up of 14 amino acids. The CDR3 DNA reads TGTGCCAGCAGCCTAACAGGGGAGAGTCAGCCCCAGCATTTT. This gives the protein CASSLTGESQPQHF.

In its sample, this clone was seen a few times. The chain is built from TRBV25-1 and TRBJ2-5; D is uncertain. The V and J ends lost 5 bases and 1 base respectively, with 8 bases between them. This CDR3 is built from 13 residues. Germline V gene sequence: CDR1 MGHDK, CDR2 SYGVNS. CDR3 bases: TGTGCCAGCAGTCCAACCTTCCAAGAGACCCAGTACTTC. It is translated as CASSPTFQETQYF. Using reference TRBV25-1 and TRBJ2-5 for the parts outside the CDR3, the full variable domain is EADIYQTPRYLVIGTGKKITLECSQTMGHDKMYWYQQDPGMELHLIHYSYGVNSTEKGDLSSESTVSRIRTEHFPLTLESARPSHTSQYLCASSPTFQETQYFGPGTRLLVL.

The chain uses TRBV18 and TRBJ1-1; no reliable D call. The V and J ends lost 3 bases and 3 bases respectively, with 8 bases between them. This CDR3 spans 13 amino acids. Germline-derived CDR1 and CDR2 are KGHSH and LQKENI. CDR3 residues: CASSPMGDTEAFF. The CDR3 DNA sequence: TGTGCCAGCTCACCTATGGGTGACACTGAAGCTTTCTTT.

This clone appeared a few times. This chain connects TRBV7-9 to TRBJ2-4, with D unclear. Germline loops: CDR1 SEHNR, CDR2 FQNEAQ (reference sequence). The V end was cut by 7 bases, the J end by 6 bases, with 19 bases between. The CDR3 runs 15 residues. CDR3: CASTLPAEEANIQYF. The CDR3 nucleotides read TGTGCCAGCACCCTCCCGGCAGAAGAAGCAAACATTCAGTACTTC.